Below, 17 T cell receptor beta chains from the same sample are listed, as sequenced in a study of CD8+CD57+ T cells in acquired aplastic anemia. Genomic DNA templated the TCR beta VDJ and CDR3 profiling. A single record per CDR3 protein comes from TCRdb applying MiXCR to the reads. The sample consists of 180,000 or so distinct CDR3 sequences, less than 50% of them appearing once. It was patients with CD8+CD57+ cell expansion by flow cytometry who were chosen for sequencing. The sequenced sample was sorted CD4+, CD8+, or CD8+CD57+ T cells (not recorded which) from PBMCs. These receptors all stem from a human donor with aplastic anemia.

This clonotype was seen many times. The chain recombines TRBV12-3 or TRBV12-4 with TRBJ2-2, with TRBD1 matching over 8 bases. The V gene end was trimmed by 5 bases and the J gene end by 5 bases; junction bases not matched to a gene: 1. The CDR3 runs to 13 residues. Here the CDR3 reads CASSRTGTGELFF. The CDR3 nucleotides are TGTGCCAGCAGTCGGACAGGGACCGGGGAGCTGTTTTTT.

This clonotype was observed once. The DNA of the CDR3 is TGTGCCAGTTCCATGGACAGGGTGTTGGATAATGAGCAGTTCTTC. It yields the protein CASSMDRVLDNEQFF. This chain uses TRBV19 with TRBJ2-1; 8 bases align to TRBD1. Germline V CDR1 and CDR2: LNHDA, SQIVND (reference sequence). Trimming at V came to 8 bases and at J to 7 bases, leaving 13 bases not matched to a gene. This CDR3 spans 15 amino acids. The full variable domain, in which reference TRBV19 and TRBJ2-1 provide the parts outside the CDR3, is DGGITQSPKYLFRKEGQNVTLSCEQNLNHDAMYWYRQDPGQGLRLIYYSQIVNDFQKGDIAEGYSVSREKKESFPLTVTSAQKNPTAFYLCASSMDRVLDNEQFFGPGTRLTVL.

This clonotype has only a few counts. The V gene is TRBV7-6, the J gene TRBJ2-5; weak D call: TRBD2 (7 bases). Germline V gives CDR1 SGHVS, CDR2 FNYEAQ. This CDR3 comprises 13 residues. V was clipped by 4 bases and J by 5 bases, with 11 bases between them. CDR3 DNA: TGTGCCAGCAGCTCAGGCGGGGGCGAGACCCAGTACTTC. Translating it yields CASSSGGGETQYF.

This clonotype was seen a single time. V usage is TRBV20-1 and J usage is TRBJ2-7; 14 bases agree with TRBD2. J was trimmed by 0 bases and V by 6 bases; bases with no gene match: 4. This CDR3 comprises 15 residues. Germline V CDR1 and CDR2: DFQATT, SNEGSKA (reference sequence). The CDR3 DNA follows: TGCAGTGCGGGACTAGCGGGGGCGAGCTCCTACGAGCAGTACTTC. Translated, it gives CSAGLAGASSYEQYF.

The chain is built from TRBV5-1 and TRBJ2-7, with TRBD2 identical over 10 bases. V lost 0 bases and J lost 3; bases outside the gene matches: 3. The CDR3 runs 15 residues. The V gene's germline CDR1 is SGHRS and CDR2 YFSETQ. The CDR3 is CASSLGLAGLYEQYF. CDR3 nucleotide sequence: TGCGCCAGCAGCTTGGGACTAGCGGGTCTCTACGAGCAGTACTTC.

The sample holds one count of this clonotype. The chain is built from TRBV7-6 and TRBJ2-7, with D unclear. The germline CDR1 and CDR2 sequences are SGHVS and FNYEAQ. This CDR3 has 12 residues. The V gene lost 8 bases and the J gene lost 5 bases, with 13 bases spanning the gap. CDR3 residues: CASAQSADEQYF. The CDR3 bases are TGTGCCAGCGCCCAGAGTGCAGACGAGCAGTACTTC.

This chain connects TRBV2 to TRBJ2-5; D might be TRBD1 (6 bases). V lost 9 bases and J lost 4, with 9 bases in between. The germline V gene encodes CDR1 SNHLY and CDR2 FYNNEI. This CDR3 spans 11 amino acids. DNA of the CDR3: TGTGCCAGTGACAGGAGAGAGACCCAGTACTTC. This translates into CASDRRETQYF. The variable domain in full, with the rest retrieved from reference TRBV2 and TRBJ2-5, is EPEVTQTPSHQVTQMGQEVILRCVPISNHLYFYWYRQILGQKVEFLVSFYNNEISEKSEIFDDQFSVERPDGSNFTLKIRSTKLEDSAMYFCASDRRETQYFGPGTRLLVL.

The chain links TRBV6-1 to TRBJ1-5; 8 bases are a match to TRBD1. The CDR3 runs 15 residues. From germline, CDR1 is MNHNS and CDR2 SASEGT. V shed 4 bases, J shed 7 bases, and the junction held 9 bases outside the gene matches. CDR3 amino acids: CASSVPTGVNQPQHF. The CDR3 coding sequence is TGTGCCAGCAGTGTCCCGACAGGGGTGAACCAGCCCCAGCATTTT.

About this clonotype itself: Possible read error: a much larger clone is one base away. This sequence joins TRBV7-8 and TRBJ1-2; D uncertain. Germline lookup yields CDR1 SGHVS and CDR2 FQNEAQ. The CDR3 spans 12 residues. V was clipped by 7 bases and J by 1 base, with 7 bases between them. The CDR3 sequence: CASNSVNYGYTF. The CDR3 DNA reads TGTGCCAGCAATAGCGTTAACTATGGCTACACCTTC.

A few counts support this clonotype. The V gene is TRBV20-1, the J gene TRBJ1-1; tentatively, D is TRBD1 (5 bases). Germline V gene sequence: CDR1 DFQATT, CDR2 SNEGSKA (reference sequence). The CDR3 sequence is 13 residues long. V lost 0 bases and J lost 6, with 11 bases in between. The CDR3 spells CSARDRRGAEAFF. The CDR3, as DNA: TGCAGTGCTAGAGATCGGCGGGGCGCTGAAGCTTTCTTT.

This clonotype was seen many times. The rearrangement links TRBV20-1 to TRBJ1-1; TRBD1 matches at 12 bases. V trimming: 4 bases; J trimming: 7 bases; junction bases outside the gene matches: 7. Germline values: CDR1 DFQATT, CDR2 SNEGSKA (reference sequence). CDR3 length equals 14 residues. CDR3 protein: CSATPGQGAFEAFF. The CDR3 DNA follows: TGCAGTGCTACTCCGGGACAGGGGGCATTTGAAGCTTTCTTT.

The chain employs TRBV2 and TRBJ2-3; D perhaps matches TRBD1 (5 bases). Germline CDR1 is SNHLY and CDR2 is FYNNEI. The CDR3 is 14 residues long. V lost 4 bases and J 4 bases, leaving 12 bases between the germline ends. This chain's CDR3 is CASSGSQDADTQYF. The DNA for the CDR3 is TGTGCCAGCAGTGGCTCACAGGACGCAGATACGCAGTATTTT.

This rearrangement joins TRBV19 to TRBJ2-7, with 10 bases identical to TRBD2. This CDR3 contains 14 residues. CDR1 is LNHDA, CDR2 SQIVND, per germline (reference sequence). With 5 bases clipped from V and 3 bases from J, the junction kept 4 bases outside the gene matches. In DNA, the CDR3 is TGTGCCAGTAGTCCCGGACTAGCGGTCTACGAGCAGTACTTC. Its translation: CASSPGLAVYEQYF.

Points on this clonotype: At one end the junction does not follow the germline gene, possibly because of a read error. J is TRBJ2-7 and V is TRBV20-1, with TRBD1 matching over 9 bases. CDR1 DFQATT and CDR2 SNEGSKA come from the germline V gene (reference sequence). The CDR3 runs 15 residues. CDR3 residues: CSAREDGTGTYKQYF. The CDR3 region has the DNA TGCAGTGCTAGAGAGGACGGGACAGGGACCTACAAGCAGTACTTC.

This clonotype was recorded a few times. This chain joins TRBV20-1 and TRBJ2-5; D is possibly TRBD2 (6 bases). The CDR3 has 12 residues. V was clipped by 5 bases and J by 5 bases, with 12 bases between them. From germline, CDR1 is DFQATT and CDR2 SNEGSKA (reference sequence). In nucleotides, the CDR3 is TGCAGTGCTGGGCGGGGTGGGGAGACCCAGTACTTC. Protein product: CSAGRGGETQYF.

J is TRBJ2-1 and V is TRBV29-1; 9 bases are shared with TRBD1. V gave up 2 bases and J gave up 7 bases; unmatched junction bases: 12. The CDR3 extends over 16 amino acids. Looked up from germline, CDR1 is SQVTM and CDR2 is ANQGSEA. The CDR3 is CSVERRDRVVWNEQFF. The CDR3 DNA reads TGCAGCGTTGAACGGCGGGACAGGGTGGTTTGGAATGAGCAGTTCTTC.

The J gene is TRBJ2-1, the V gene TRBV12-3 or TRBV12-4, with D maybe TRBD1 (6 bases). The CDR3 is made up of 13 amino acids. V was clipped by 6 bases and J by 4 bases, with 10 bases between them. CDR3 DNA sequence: TGTGCCAGCAGCTACGACAGGTACAATGAGCAGTTCTTC. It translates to CASSYDRYNEQFF.